This T cell receptor beta chain came from a study of T cell repertoires in cytomegalovirus infection. Study results and limitations: CMV-specific TCR beta clonotypes restricted by HLA-C were the ones dominating the ex vivo response.

Trimming removed 5 bases from V and 0 bases from J, with 7 bases in between. CDR1 and CDR2 from the germline V gene are LNHNV and YYDKDF (reference sequence). There are 13 residues in the CDR3. Each CDR3 protein gets one entry after TCRdb re-called the reads with MiXCR. The sample lists 370,000 or so distinct CDR3 sequences; 34% were seen once. The sample holds one count of this clonotype. As yet, its antigen is unknown. This TCR was sampled from a human donor in good health (CMV status not recorded). Some clones in this sample may be carry-over from other donors' samples. The V call is TRBV15, the J call TRBJ1-1; D gene unclear. Specimen: cultured PBMCs, collected from culture after CMV antigen stimulation. CDR3 coding DNA: TGTGCCACCAGCCTTACCCTGAACACTGAAGCTTTCTTT. Protein: CATSLTLNTEAFF.